This TCR beta chain emerged from a study of cytomegalovirus exposure and HLA in healthy donors. Study observations and caveats: According to the study, 160 or so TCR beta chains were cytomegalovirus-associated. Previously analyzed data showed that most TCR beta V segments were productive at a frequency of about 90% or about 30%.

CDR3 length: 15 residues. The V end lost 2 bases, the J end lost 1 base, and 11 bases lay between the germline ends. Per the germline V gene, CDR1 is MNHNS and CDR2 is SASEGT. PCR amplification relied on 60 Vbeta primers (plus 13 Jbeta primers). Sequenced by immunoSEQ multiplex PCR; TCRdb stores in-frame clones only, minus some. Among over 65,000 clones, 70% to 80% were seen once, and the ten largest hold roughly 15%. On this clone itself: Antigen specificity is unknown.

The chain couples TRBV6-1 to TRBJ1-1; D not resolved. The TCR sequence derives from a woman in her forties in good health and CMV-seropositive. Material for sequencing was PBMCs. CDR3 in amino acids: CASSENSGRNTEAFF. The CDR3 coding sequence is TGTGCCAGCAGTGAAAATTCAGGCCGGAACACTGAAGCTTTCTTT.